This T cell receptor (beta chain) derives from a study of tumor-infiltrating lymphocytes in oesophageal squamous cell carcinoma. This CDR3 is 12 amino acids long. Per germline, CDR1 MDHEN and CDR2 SYDVKM. Trimming left V 7 bases short and J 11 bases short, with 17 bases between. A single record per CDR3 protein comes from TCRdb applying MiXCR to the PCR reads. The sample holds some 15,000 distinct CDR3 sequences, more than 50% seen once. The sequenced material came from esophageal tumor tissue. This receptor was identified in a female donor with esophageal squamous cell carcinoma. This chain links TRBV28 with TRBJ2-5; weak D call: TRBD2 (7 bases). Here the CDR3 DNA reads TGTGCCAGCAAGGGGGGGCGGAGGGAGCAGTACTTC. It yields the protein CASKGGRREQYF.